This T cell receptor beta chain was captured by sequencing in a study of blood T cell repertoires in COVID-19. Study at large: PBMCs, B-cell-depleted T cells, or T cells provided the cDNA or gDNA that made up the material.

Method: immunoSEQ multiplex PCR; TCRdb's copy keeps in-frame clones and lacks some. The table has about 85,000 clones, more than 60% seen once; the top ten hold around 11%. The V gene's germline CDR1 is GTSNPN and CDR2 SVGIG (reference sequence). J lost 2 bases, V lost 5 bases, and 10 bases had no gene match. The CDR3 extends over 16 amino acids. The TCR was taken from a man in his sixties or seventies with acute or convalescent COVID-19. Sequencing input: peripheral blood. The J gene is TRBJ1-1, the V gene TRBV30, with 11 bases lining up with TRBD1. DNA for the CDR3: TGTGCCTGGGACACCGGGACAGGGGGAGGAAACACTGAAGCTTTCTTT. Encoded protein: CAWDTGTGGGNTEAFF.